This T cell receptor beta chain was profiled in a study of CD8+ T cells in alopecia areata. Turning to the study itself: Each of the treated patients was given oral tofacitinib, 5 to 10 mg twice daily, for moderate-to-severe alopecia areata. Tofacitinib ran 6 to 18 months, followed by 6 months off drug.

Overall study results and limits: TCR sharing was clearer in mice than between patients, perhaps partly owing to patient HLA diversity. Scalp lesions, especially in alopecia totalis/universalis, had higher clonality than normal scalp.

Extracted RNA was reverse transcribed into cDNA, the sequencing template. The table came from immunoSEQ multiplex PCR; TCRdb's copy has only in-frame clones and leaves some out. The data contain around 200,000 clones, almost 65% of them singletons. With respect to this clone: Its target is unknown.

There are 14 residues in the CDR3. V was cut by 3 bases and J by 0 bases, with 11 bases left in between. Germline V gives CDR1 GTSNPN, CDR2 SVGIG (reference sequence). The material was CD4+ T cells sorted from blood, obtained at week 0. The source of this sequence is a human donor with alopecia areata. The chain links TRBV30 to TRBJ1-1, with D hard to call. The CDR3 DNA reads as TGTGCCTGGAGCCTAGGACGATTGAACACTGAAGCTTTCTTT. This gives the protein CAWSLGRLNTEAFF.